A selection of T cell receptor beta chains follows, all from one sample in a study of blood T cell repertoires in COVID-19. Clones were read by immunoSEQ multiplex PCR, and TCRdb kept only the in-frame ones, dropping some. The profile shows 200,000 to 300,000 clones, 85% of them singletons. Sequenced sample: PBMCs or T cells enriched from blood (not recorded which). The source of these receptors is a woman aged 50 to 60 with acute COVID-19. CDR3s include the opening cysteine and the closing phenylalanine or tryptophan. The size field is filled for only some rows; it gives once, few, many or a size class.

>TRBV28|TRBJ1-3|.
CASSTGSRISGNTIYF
>TRBV24-1|TRBJ2-2|.
CATSGASGSNTGELFF
>TRBV7-2|TRBJ2-2|.
CASSPSLGRQGAATGELFF
>TRBV7-2|TRBJ2-5|.
CASSLGGGVQETQYF
>TRBV5-6|TRBJ2-7|.
CASSLGGLAVWEQYF
>TRBV9|TRBJ2-1|.
CASSVGGTRDEQFF
>TRBV30|TRBJ2-5|.
CAWSSPGLAPRIQETQYF
>TRBV7-9|TRBJ1-2|once
CASSGFNYGYTF
>TRBV7-2|TRBJ1-5|.
CASSSGDKRQPQHF
>TRBV4-2|TRBJ1-2|.
CASSLREEGDYGYTF
>TRBV2|TRBJ2-1|once
CASSVFAGGNNEQFF
>TRBV27|TRBJ1-1|once
CASSFSGGMPNTEAFF
>TRBV7-9|TRBJ1-2|.
CASSRGQGGDGYTF
>TRBV9|TRBJ2-1|.
CASSVAGGNNEQFF
>TRBV11-2|TRBJ1-4|.
CASSPDRVEKLFF
>TRBV18|TRBJ1-2|.
CASSPQRQVLGYTF
>TRBV9|TRBJ2-1|.
CASSAPSSGEYNEQFF
>TRBV3-1/TRBV3-2|TRBJ1-4|few
CASSQGQGGNEKLFF
>TRBV7-9|TRBJ1-1|.
CASSPRQVELTGAFF
>TRBV9|TRBJ2-5|.
CASSPTGTLQETQYF
>TRBV9|TRBJ1-4|.
CASSVGAATNEKLFF
>TRBV5-6|TRBJ1-3|.
CASSYGTGVESGNTIYF
>TRBV6-2/TRBV6-3|TRBJ2-2|.
CASSYWSRGGLTGELFF
>TRBV19|TRBJ1-3|.
CASRSQGAGNTIYF
>TRBV30|TRBJ2-1|.
CAWRVGELLYNEQFF
>TRBV6-5|TRBJ1-5|.
CASRDGQGRDQPQHF
>TRBV27|TRBJ2-1|.
CASGYSILTALNEQFF
>TRBV7-2|TRBJ2-7|few
CASSALAGALSYEQYF
>TRBV3-1/TRBV3-2|TRBJ1-3|.
CASSIGAASGNTIYF
>TRBV20-1|TRBJ2-1|once
CSARDGNEQFF
>TRBV10-3|TRBJ2-1|.
CAISDPPGGTHEQFF
>TRBV21-1|TRBJ1-4|.
CASSIHRDKLFF
>TRBV7-2|TRBJ1-3|.
CASSLRTGGGIGNTIYF
>TRBV6-5|TRBJ1-1|.
CASASQGSDTEAFF
>TRBV10-3|TRBJ1-1|.
CAISGQFLGIGTEAFF
>TRBV28|TRBJ2-1|.
CASSLYATGGVPNEQFF
>TRBV19|TRBJ2-2|.
CASIRPGQGNTGELFF